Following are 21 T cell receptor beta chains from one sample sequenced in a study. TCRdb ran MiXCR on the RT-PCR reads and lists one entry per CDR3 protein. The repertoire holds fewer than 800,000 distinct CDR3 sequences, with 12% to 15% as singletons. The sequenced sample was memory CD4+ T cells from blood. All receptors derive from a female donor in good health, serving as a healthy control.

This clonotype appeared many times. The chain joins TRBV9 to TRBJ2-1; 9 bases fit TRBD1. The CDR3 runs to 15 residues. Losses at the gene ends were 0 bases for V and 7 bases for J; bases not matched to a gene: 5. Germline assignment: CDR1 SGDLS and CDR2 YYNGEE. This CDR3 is CASSVGDREWNEQFF. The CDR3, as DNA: TGTGCCAGCAGCGTAGGGGACAGGGAATGGAATGAGCAGTTCTTC.

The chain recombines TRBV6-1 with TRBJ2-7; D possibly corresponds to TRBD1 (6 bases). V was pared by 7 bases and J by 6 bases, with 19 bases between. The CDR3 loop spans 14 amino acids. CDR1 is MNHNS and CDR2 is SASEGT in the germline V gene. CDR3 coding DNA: TGTGCCAGCAATCCGGGACACTCTCCTCTCGAGCAGTACTTC. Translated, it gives CASNPGHSPLEQYF.

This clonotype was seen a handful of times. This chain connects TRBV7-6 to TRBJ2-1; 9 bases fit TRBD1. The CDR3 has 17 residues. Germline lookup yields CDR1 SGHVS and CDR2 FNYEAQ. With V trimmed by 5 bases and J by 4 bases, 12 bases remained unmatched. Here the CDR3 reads CASSRRVSGQGYNEQFF. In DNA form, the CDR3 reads TGTGCCAGCAGCCGGAGGGTCTCGGGACAGGGATACAATGAGCAGTTCTTC. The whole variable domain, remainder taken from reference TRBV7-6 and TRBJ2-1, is GAGVSQSPRYKVTKRGQDVALRCDPISGHVSLYWYRQALGQGPEFLTYFNYEAQQDKSGLPNDRFSAERPEGSISTLTIQRTEQRDSAMYRCASSRRVSGQGYNEQFFGPGTRLTVL.

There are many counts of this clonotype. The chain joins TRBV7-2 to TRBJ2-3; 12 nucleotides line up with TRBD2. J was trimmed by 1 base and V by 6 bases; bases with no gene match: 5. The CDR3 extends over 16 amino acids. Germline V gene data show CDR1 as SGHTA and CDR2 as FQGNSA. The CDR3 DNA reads TGTGCCAGCAGTTCCCGACTAGCGGGGGGCACAGATACGCAGTATTTT. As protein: CASSSRLAGGTDTQYF.

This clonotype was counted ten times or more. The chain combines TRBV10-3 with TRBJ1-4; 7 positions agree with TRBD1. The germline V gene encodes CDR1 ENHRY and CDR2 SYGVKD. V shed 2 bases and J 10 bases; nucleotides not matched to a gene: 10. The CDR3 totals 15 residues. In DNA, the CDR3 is TGTGCCATCAGTGAGGCGCGGGACCAGGGGGGAAAACTGTTTTTT. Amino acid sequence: CAISEARDQGGKLFF.

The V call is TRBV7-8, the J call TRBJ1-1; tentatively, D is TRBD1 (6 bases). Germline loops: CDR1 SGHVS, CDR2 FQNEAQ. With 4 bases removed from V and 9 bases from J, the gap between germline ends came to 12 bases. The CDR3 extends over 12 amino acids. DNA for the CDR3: TGTGCCAGCAGCTCTAACACAGGGCAAGCTTTCTTT. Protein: CASSSNTGQAFF.

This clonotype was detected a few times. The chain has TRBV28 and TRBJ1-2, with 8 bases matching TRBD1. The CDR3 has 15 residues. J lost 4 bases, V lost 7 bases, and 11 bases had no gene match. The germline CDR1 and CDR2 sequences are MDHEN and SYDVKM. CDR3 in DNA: TGTGCCAGCACCAGAGGGGCAGGGGGCGGCTATGGCTACACCTTC. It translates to CASTRGAGGGYGYTF.

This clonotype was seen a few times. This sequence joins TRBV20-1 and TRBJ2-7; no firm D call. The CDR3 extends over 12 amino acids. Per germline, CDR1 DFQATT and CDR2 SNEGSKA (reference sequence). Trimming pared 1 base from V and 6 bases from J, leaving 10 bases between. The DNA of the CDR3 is TGCAGTGCTAGAGGCTGGCTGGGCGAGCAGTACTTC. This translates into CSARGWLGEQYF.

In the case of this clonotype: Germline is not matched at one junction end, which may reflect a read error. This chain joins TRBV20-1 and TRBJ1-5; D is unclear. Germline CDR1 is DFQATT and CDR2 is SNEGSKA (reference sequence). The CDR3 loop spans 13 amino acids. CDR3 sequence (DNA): TGCAGTGCTGGAGATTTACTAAATCAGCCCCAGCATTTT. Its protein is CSAGDLLNQPQHF.

This CDR3 reads CASSSSRGLGQVEKLFF. CDR3 in DNA: TGTGCCAGCAGTTCCTCACGTGGTTTGGGGCAGGTTGAAAAACTGTTTTTT. V and J are TRBV6-5 and TRBJ1-4, with D possibly being TRBD1 (5 bases). Germline loops: CDR1 MNHEY, CDR2 SVGAGI. The CDR3 length is 17 residues. With 4 bases removed from V and 7 bases from J, the gap between germline ends came to 22 bases.

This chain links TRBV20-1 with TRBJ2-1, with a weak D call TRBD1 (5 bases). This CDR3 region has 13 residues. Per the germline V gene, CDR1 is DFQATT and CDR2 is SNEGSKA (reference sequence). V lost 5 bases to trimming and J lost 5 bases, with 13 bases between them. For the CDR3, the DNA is TGCAGTGCTCCGCGACAGATAAACAATGAGCAGTTCTTC. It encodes CSAPRQINNEQFF.

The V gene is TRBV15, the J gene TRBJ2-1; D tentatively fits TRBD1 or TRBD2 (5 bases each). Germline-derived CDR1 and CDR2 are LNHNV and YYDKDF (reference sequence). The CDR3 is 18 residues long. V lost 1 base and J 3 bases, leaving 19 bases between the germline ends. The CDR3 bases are TGTGCCACCAGCAGAGGCCGGGGCGGAAGCACTTTCTACAATGAGCAGTTCTTC. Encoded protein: CATSRGRGGSTFYNEQFF.

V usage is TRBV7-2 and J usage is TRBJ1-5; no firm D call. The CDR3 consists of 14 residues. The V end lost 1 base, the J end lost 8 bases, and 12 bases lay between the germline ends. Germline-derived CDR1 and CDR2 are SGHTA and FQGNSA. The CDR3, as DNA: TGTGCCAGCAGCTTAGGATACGACGGAAAGCCCCAGCATTTT. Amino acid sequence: CASSLGYDGKPQHF.

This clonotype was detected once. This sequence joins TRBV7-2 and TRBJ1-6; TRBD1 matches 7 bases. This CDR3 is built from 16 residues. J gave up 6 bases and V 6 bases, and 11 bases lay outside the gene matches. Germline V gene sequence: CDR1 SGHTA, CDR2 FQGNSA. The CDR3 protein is CASSYKGGQSNSPLHF. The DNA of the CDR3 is TGTGCCAGCAGTTACAAGGGGGGACAGAGTAATTCACCCCTCCACTTT.

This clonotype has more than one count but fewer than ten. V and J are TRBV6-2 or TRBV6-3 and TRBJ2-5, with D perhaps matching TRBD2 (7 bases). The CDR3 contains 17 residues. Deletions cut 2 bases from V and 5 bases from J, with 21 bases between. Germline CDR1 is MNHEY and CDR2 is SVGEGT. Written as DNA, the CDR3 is TGTGCCAGCAGTTACCCCCTCTCGCGGGGGCGGGAGGAGACCCAGTACTTC. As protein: CASSYPLSRGREETQYF.

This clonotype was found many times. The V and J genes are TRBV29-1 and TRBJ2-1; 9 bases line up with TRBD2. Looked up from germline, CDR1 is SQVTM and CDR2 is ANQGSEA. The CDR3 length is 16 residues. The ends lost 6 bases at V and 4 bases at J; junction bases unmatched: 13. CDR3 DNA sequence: TGCAGCGTCGGACAGAAGGTGCTAGCGGGGTACAATGAGCAGTTCTTC. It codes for CSVGQKVLAGYNEQFF.

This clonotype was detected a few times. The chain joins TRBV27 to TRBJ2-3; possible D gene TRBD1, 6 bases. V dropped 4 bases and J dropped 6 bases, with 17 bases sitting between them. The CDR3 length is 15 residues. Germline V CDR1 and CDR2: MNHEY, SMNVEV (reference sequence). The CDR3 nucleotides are TGTGCCAGCAGTTCCAACGGACAGTATCGGGATACGCAGTATTTT. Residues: CASSSNGQYRDTQYF.

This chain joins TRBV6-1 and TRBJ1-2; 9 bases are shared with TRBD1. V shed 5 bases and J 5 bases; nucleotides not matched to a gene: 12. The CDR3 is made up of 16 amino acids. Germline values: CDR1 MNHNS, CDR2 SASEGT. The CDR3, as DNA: TGTGCCAGCAGTACCCGGGACAGGGAGTCGGGTTATGGCTACACCTTC. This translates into CASSTRDRESGYGYTF.

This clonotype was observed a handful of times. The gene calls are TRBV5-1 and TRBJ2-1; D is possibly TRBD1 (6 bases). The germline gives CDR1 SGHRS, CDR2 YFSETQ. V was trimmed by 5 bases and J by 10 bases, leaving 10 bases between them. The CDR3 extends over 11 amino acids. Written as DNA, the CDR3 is TGCGCCAGCAGACGGGACATAGAGCAGTTCTTC. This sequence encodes CASRRDIEQFF.

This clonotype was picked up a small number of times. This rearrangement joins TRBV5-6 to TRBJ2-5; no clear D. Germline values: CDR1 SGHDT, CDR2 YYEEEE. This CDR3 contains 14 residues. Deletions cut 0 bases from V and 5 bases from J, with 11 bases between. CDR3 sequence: CASSLAGLPETQYF. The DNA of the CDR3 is TGTGCCAGCAGCTTGGCCGGGTTACCGGAGACCCAGTACTTC.

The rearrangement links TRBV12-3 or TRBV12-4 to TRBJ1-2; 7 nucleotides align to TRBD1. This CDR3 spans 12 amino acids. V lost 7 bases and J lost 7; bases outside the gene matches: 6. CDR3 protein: CASIRTGSGYTF. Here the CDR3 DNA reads TGTGCCAGCATCAGGACAGGAAGTGGCTACACCTTC.